This T cell receptor (beta chain) emerged from a study of CD8 T cells in ankylosing spondylitis (dated by TCRdb to 2016 to 2017). Notes on the research overall: The study profiled T cell receptor beta repertoires in healthy donors and ankylosing spondylitis patients to find disease-linked TCR variants. The full study cohort was made up of 25 ankylosing spondylitis patients and some 100 healthy donors. Peripheral blood was sampled, and synovial fluid was additionally collected from ankylosing spondylitis patients. On the study overall, not on this receptor specifically: Blood from ankylosing spondylitis patients appeared to be characterized by a TCR beta motif made up of several highly homologous amino acid variants. A CD8+ phenotype was shown by the disease-linked clones, which were found at relatively low frequencies in peripheral blood. Some TCR beta motif variants had previously been reported in synovial fluid and blood of reactive arthritis patients, which suggested common disease-initiation mechanisms. The disease-linked clones were reported to be significantly enriched in matched synovial fluid samples from ankylosing spondylitis patients.

These reads were obtained on an Illumina HiSeq 2500. TCR beta libraries were prepared by quantitative 5'-RACE with molecular barcodes. Per the authors' processing: Disease-linked TCR variants were identified with a new computational method built on a probabilistic model of VDJ rearrangement. TCRdb's own reprocessing of the public reads used fastp at Q25 and MiXCR and kept productive beta chains. Each CDR3 protein gets just one entry, which takes the most common genes and DNA from the rows behind it. None of the V and J calls come from the authors' own analysis; TCRdb made them. This sample gives roughly 240,000 distinct CDR3 sequences in total; approximately 30% of them show up just once. 4% to 5.5% of the sample belongs to the ten largest clones. The CDR3 holds 20 amino acids from the cysteine to the phenylalanine. CDR3 DNA only is kept here, 60 bases in frame from base 1. Compared with germline, V lacks 4 bases and J lacks 0 bases; bases without a gene match: 12.

Worth noting for this clonotype: Its recognized antigen is unknown. Base qualities were left out, and no much larger clone turns up one base away.

Sequencing was performed on blood, either unsorted or a sorted T cell fraction (not recorded which). This receptor chain uses TRBV12-3 or TRBV12-4 and TRBJ2-3, with TRBD2 identical over 14 junction bases. This TCR was sampled from a male donor with ankylosing spondylitis or in good health (not recorded which). The CDR3 protein: CASSSLGLAGGLTSTDTQYF. The bases are TGTGCCAGCAGTTCGCTCGGACTAGCGGGGGGTCTTACTAGCACAGATACGCAGTATTTT.